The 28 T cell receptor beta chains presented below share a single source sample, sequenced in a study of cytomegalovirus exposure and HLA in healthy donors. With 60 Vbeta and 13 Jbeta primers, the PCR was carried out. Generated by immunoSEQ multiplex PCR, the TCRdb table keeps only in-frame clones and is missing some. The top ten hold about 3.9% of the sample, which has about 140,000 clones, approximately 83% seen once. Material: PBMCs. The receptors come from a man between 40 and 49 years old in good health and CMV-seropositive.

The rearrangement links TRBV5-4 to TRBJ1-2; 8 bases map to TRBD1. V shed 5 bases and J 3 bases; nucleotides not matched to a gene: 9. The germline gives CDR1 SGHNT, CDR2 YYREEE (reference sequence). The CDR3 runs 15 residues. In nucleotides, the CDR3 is TGTGCCAGCAGTTCCGGGACAGGTCTTCACTATGGCTACACCTTC. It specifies CASSSGTGLHYGYTF.

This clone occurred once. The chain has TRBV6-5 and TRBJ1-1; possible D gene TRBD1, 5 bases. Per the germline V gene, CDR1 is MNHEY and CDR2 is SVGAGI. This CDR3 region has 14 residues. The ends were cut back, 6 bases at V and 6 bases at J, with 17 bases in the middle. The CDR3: CASSLNGGWAEAFF. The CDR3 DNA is TGTGCCAGCAGCCTCAACGGGGGATGGGCTGAAGCTTTCTTT.

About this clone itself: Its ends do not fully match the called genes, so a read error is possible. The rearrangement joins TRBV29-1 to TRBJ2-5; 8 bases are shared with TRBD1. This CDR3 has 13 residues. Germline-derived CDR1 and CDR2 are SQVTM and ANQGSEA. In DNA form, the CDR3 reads TGCAGCACTTGGACAGGGCTACAAGAGGCCCAGTACTTC. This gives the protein CSTWTGLQEAQYF.

Here the CDR3 DNA reads TGTGCCAGCAGTTTAAACGGGGGTGGCTACGAGCAGTACTTC. Its translation is CASSLNGGGYEQYF. The chain recombines TRBV27 with TRBJ2-7; possibly TRBD2 for D (6 bases). The V and J ends lost 2 bases and 3 bases respectively, with 11 bases between them. The CDR3 contains 14 residues. Germline V gives CDR1 MNHEY, CDR2 SMNVEV (reference sequence).

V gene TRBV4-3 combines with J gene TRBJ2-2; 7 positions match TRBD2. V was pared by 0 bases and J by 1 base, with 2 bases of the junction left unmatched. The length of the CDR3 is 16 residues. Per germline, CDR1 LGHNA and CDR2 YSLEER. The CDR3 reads CASSQEIAGNTGELFF. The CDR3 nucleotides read TGCGCCAGCAGCCAAGAGATAGCGGGGAACACCGGGGAGCTGTTTTTT.

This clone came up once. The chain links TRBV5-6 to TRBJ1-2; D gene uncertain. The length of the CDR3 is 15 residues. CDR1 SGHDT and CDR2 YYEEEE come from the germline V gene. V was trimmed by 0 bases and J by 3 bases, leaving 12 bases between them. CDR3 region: CASSLGVGVHYGYTF. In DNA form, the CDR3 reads TGTGCCAGCAGCTTGGGGGTCGGGGTCCACTATGGCTACACCTTC. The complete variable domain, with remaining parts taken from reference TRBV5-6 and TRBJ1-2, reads DAGVTQSPTHLIKTRGQQVTLRCSPKSGHDTVSWYQQALGQGPQFIFQYYEEEERQRGNFPDRFSGHQFPNYSSELNVNALLLGDSALYLCASSLGVGVHYGYTFGSGTRLTVV.

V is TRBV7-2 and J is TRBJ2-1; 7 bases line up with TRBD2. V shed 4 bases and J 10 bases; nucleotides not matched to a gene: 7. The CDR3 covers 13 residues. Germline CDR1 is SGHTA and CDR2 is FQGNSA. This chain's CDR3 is CASSSTSWEEQFF. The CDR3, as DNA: TGTGCCAGCAGCTCGACTAGCTGGGAGGAGCAGTTCTTC.

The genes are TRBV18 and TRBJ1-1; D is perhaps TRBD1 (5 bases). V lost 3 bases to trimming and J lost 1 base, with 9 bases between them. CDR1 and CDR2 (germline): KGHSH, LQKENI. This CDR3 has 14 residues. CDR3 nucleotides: TGTGCCAGCTCACCTATCCAGGGGAACACTGAAGCTTTCTTT. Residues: CASSPIQGNTEAFF.

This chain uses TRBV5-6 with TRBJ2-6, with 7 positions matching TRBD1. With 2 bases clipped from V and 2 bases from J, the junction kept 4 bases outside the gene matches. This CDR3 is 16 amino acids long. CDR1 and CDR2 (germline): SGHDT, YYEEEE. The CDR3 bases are TGTGCCAGCAGCTTACCGGACAGGACTGGGGCCAACGTCCTGACTTTC. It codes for CASSLPDRTGANVLTF. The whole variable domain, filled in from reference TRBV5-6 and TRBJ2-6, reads DAGVTQSPTHLIKTRGQQVTLRCSPKSGHDTVSWYQQALGQGPQFIFQYYEEEERQRGNFPDRFSGHQFPNYSSELNVNALLLGDSALYLCASSLPDRTGANVLTFGAGSRLTVL.

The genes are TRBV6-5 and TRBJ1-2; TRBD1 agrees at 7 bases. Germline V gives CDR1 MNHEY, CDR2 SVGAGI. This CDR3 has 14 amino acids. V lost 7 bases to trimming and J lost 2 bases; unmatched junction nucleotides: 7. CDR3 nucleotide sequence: TGTGCCAGCAAACCGGGACAGATGAACTATGGCTACACCTTC. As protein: CASKPGQMNYGYTF.

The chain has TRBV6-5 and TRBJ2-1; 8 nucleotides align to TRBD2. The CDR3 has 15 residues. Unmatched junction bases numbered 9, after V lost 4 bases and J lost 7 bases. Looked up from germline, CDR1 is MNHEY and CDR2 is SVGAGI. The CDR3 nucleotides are TGTGCCAGCAGTTTTCCGGGACTAGAAGGGAATGAGCAGTTCTTC. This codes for CASSFPGLEGNEQFF.

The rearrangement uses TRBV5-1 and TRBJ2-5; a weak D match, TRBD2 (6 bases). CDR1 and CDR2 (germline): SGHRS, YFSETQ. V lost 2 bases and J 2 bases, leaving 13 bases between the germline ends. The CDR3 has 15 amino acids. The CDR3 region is CASSFRTGTQETQYF. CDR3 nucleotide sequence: TGCGCCAGCAGCTTCCGAACCGGGACTCAAGAGACCCAGTACTTC.

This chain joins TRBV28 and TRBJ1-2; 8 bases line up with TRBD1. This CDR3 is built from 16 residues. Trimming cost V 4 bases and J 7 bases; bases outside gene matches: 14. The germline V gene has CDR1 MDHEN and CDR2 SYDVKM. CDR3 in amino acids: CASSYPIRTGQGGYTF. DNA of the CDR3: TGTGCCAGCAGTTACCCCATTAGGACAGGGCAGGGTGGCTACACCTTC.

In nucleotides, the CDR3 is TGTGCCAGCAGTTCTCGTCCGGGCAATCAGCCCCAGCATTTT. Residues: CASSSRPGNQPQHF. The chain has TRBV13 and TRBJ1-5; D gene ambiguous. In germline, CDR1 is PRHDT, CDR2 FYEKMQ (reference sequence). The CDR3 runs to 14 residues. The V end was cut by 6 bases, the J end by 2 bases, with 11 bases between.

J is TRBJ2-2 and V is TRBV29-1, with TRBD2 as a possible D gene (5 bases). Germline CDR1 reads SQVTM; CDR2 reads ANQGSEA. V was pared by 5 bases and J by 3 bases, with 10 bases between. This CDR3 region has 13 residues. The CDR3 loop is CSVRRDYTGELFF. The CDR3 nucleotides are TGCAGCGTTCGACGGGATTACACCGGGGAGCTGTTTTTT.

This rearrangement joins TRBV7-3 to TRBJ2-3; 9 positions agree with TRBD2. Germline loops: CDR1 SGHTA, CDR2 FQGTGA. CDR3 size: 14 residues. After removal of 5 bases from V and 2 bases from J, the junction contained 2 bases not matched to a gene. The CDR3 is CASSLGLATDTQYF. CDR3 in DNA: TGTGCCAGCAGCCTGGGACTAGCCACAGATACGCAGTATTTT.

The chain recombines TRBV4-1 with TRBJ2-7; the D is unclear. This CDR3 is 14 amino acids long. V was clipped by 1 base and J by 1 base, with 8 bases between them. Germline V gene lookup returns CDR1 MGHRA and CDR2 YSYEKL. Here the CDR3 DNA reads TGCGCCAGCAGCCAAGTGGCCGCTTCCTACGAGCAGTACTTC. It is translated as CASSQVAASYEQYF.

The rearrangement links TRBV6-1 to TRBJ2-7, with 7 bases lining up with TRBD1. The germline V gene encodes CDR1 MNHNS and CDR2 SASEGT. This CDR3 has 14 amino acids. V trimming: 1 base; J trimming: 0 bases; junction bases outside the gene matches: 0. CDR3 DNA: TGTGCCAGCAGTGAAGGGGACAGCTCCTACGAGCAGTACTTC. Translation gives CASSEGDSSYEQYF.

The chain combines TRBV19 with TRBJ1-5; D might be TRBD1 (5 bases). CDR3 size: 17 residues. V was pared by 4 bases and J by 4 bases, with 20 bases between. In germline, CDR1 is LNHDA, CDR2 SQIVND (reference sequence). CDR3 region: CASSRDFRGVANQPQHF. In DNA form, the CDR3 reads TGTGCCAGTAGTAGGGACTTTCGAGGGGTGGCAAATCAGCCCCAGCATTTT.

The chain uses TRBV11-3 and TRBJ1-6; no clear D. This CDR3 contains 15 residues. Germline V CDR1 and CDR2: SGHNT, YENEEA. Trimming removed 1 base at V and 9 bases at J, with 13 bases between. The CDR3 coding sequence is TGTGCCAGCAGCTTAGCGTCGAGGGTGACTTCACCCCTCCACTTT. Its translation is CASSLASRVTSPLHF. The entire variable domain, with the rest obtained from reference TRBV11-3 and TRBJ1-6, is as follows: EAGVVQSPRYKIIEKKQPVAFWCNPISGHNTLYWYLQNLGQGPELLIRYENEEAVDDSQLPKDRFSAERLKGVDSTLKIQPAELGDSAVYLCASSLASRVTSPLHFGNGTRLTVT.

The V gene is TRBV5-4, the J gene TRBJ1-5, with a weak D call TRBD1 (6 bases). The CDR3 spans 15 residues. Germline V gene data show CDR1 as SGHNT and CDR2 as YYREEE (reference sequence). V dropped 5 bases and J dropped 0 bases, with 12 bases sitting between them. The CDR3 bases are TGTGCCAGCAGTGTACAGGGATATAGCAATCAGCCCCAGCATTTT. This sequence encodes CASSVQGYSNQPQHF.

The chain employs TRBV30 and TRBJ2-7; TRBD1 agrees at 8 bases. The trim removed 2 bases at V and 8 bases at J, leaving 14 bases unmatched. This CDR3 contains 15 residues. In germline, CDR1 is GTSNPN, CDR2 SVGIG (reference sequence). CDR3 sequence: CAWSRTGQPIRKQYF. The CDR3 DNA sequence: TGTGCCTGGAGTAGGACAGGGCAGCCGATTAGGAAGCAGTACTTC.

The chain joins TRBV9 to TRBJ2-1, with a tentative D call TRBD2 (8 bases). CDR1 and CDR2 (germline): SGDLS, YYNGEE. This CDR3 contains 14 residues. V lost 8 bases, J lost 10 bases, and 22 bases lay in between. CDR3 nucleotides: TGTGCCAGAAAAGGACTAGCAGGGGGTGGGGAGCAGTTCTTC. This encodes CARKGLAGGGEQFF.

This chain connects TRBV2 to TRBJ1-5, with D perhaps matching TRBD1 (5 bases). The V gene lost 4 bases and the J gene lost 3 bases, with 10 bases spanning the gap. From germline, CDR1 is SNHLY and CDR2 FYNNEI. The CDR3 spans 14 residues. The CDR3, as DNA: TGTGCCAGCAGTGCCTGGACAACCAATCAGCCCCAGCATTTT. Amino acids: CASSAWTTNQPQHF.

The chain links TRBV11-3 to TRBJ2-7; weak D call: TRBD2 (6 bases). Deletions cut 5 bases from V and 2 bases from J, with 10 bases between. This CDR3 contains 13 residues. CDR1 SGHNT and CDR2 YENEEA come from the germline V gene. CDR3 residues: CASSPGTPYEQYF. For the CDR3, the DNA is TGTGCCAGCAGCCCCGGGACTCCCTACGAGCAGTACTTC.

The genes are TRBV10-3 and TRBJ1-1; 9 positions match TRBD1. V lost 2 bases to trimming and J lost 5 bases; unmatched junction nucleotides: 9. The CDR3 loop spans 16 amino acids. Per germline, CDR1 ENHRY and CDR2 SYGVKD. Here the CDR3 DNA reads TGTGCCATCAGTGAGCAGGGACAGGGAAGAGGGACTGAAGCTTTCTTT. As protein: CAISEQGQGRGTEAFF.

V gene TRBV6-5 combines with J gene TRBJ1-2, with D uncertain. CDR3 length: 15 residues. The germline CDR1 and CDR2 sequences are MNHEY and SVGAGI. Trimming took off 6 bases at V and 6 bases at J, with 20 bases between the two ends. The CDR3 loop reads CASSTLSREDHGYTF. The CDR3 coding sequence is TGTGCCAGCAGCACACTTTCAAGGGAGGATCATGGCTACACCTTC.

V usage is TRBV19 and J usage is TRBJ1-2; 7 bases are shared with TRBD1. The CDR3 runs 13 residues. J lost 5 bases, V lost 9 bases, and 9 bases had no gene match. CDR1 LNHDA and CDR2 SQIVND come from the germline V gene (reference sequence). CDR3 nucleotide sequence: TGTGCCAGCCAGGACAGGCCCATATATGGCTACACCTTC. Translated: CASQDRPIYGYTF.